The 30 T cell receptor beta chains in this list originate from one sample, sequenced in a study of OX40 agonist ivuxolimab in advanced cancers. Assay used: immunoSEQ multiplex PCR; TCRdb lists only in-frame clones, some missing. The data show 60,000 to 90,000 clones, around nine tenths seen once. Sequencing was performed on CD4+ or CD8+ T cells sorted from blood, taken in a trial of the OX40 agonist ivuxolimab. The source is an adult with an advanced solid tumor such as melanoma, head and neck, liver or kidney cancer.

The genes are TRBV27 and TRBJ2-2; D gene ambiguous. Trimming left V 0 bases short and J 7 bases short, with 12 bases between. Germline CDR1 is MNHEY and CDR2 is SMNVEV (reference sequence). There are 15 residues in the CDR3. CDR3 protein: CASSLSIRAGGELFF. In DNA, the CDR3 is TGTGCCAGCAGTTTATCAATCCGGGCCGGCGGGGAGCTGTTTTTT.

This clone occurred a few times. The identical CDR3 is also encoded by other nucleotide sequences in the sample. The rearrangement joins TRBV9 to TRBJ2-3, with TRBD2 matching over 12 bases. The CDR3 extends over 16 amino acids. After removal of 1 base from V and 5 bases from J, the junction contained 5 bases not matched to a gene. Germline CDR1 reads SGDLS; CDR2 reads YYNGEE. The CDR3 spells CASSVRTSGIGDTQYF. The CDR3 DNA reads as TGTGCCAGCAGCGTACGGACTAGCGGGATAGGAGATACGCAGTATTTT.

This clone was counted once. The chain couples TRBV6-6 to TRBJ2-5; maybe TRBD1 (5 bases). Trimming took 6 bases from V and 2 from J, leaving 10 bases between them. The CDR3 is 13 amino acids. CDR1 MNHNY and CDR2 SVGAGI come from the germline V gene (reference sequence). The DNA of the CDR3 is TGTGCCAGCAGACACCAGGGACAAGAGACCCAGTACTTC. It specifies CASRHQGQETQYF.

In nucleotides, the CDR3 is TGTGCCAGCAGCTTATCGCGGGGGGGCTTAGATACGCAGTATTTT. It is translated as CASSLSRGGLDTQYF. The J gene is TRBJ2-3, the V gene TRBV7-9; TRBD2 matches 9 bases. The ends lost 2 bases at V and 5 bases at J; junction bases unmatched: 5. Per the germline V gene, CDR1 is SEHNR and CDR2 is FQNEAQ (reference sequence). The CDR3 covers 15 residues.

V is TRBV10-3 and J is TRBJ2-5; 8 bases fit TRBD1. The V segment lost 5 bases and the J segment 1 base; nucleotides outside the gene matches: 9. Germline lookup yields CDR1 ENHRY and CDR2 SYGVKD. The CDR3 covers 16 residues. CDR3 amino acids: CAISSTGVEVQETQYF. In nucleotides, the CDR3 is TGTGCCATCAGTTCGACAGGGGTCGAGGTCCAAGAGACCCAGTACTTC.

CDR3 region: CASSSGTSGTYEQYF. Written as DNA, the CDR3 is TGCGCCAGCAGCTCCGGGACTAGCGGAACCTACGAGCAGTACTTC. The J gene is TRBJ2-7, the V gene TRBV5-1, with 11 positions matching TRBD2. The V segment lost 3 bases and the J segment 2 bases; nucleotides outside the gene matches: 4. Germline CDR1 reads SGHRS; CDR2 reads YFSETQ. This CDR3 is 15 amino acids long.

V gene TRBV11-1 combines with J gene TRBJ2-1, with 10 bases that match TRBD1. Germline lookup yields CDR1 SGHAT and CDR2 FQDESV (reference sequence). After removal of 4 bases from V and 3 bases from J, the junction contained 6 bases not matched to a gene. The CDR3 is 16 amino acids. The CDR3, as DNA: TGTGCCAGCAGCTCAGGGACAGGGGCGGTCTACAATGAGCAGTTCTTC. Its translation is CASSSGTGAVYNEQFF. The complete variable domain, with remaining parts taken from reference TRBV11-1 and TRBJ2-1, reads EAEVAQSPRYKITEKSQAVAFWCDPISGHATLYWYRQILGQGPELLVQFQDESVVDDSQLPKDRFSAERLKGVDSTLKIQPAELGDSAMYLCASSSGTGAVYNEQFFGPGTRLTVL.

This clone was seen just once. The chain links TRBV9 to TRBJ1-3; 8 positions match TRBD1. V dropped 4 bases and J dropped 8; count of bases not matched to a gene: 8. The germline V gene has CDR1 SGDLS and CDR2 YYNGEE. The CDR3 spans 14 residues. CDR3 bases: TGTGCCAGCAGCCCTCATTTGACAGGGGACACCATATATTTT. Translation: CASSPHLTGDTIYF.

V gene TRBV5-1 combines with J gene TRBJ2-3; D possibly corresponds to TRBD2 (6 bases). CDR1 is SGHRS and CDR2 is YFSETQ in the germline V gene. V lost 4 bases, J lost 0 bases, and 18 bases lay in between. This CDR3 has 17 residues. The CDR3 here is CASSRPGTGLSTDTQYF. CDR3 bases: TGCGCCAGCAGCCGACCGGGGACGGGACTGAGCACAGATACGCAGTATTTT.

This clone was counted once. The V call is TRBV19, the J call TRBJ2-7, with D possibly TRBD1 on 6 matching bases. CDR1 is LNHDA and CDR2 is SQIVND in the germline V gene (reference sequence). Trimming removed 5 bases at V and 0 bases at J, with 11 bases between. This CDR3 region has 14 residues. The CDR3 region has the DNA TGTGCCAGTAGTGTCCGGGACAACTCCTACGAGCAGTACTTC. Protein: CASSVRDNSYEQYF.

For the CDR3, the DNA is TGTGCCAGCAGCTTAGAGGTCGCGGGTGAGCAGTTCTTC. Its protein product is CASSLEVAGEQFF. The chain joins TRBV7-3 to TRBJ2-1; tentative D call: TRBD2 (5 bases). The V gene's germline CDR1 is SGHTA and CDR2 FQGTGA. The CDR3 runs 13 residues. Trimming took off 2 bases at V and 9 bases at J, with 11 bases between the two ends. The full variable domain, in which reference TRBV7-3 and TRBJ2-1 provide the parts outside the CDR3, is GAGVSQTPSNKVTEKGKYVELRCDPISGHTALYWYRQSLGQGPEFLIYFQGTGAADDSGLPNDRFFAVRPEGSVSTLKIQRTERGDSAVYLCASSLEVAGEQFFGPGTRLTVL.

The gene calls are TRBV19 and TRBJ2-2, with D maybe TRBD2 (5 bases). This CDR3 comprises 14 residues. Trimming shortened V by 3 bases and J by 5 bases, and 10 bases separated the two germline ends. The germline V gene has CDR1 LNHDA and CDR2 SQIVND (reference sequence). CDR3 bases: TGTGCCAGTAGTATCGTGAGGGATACCGGGGAGCTGTTTTTT. It specifies CASSIVRDTGELFF. The whole variable domain, remainder taken from reference TRBV19 and TRBJ2-2, is DGGITQSPKYLFRKEGQNVTLSCEQNLNHDAMYWYRQDPGQGLRLIYYSQIVNDFQKGDIAEGYSVSREKKESFPLTVTSAQKNPTAFYLCASSIVRDTGELFFGEGSRLTVL.

The V call is TRBV15, the J call TRBJ2-5, with TRBD1 identical over 9 bases. Germline CDR1 is LNHNV and CDR2 is YYDKDF (reference sequence). The CDR3 is made up of 15 amino acids. Trimming took 6 bases from V and 2 from J; bases not matched to a gene: 7. The CDR3 reads CATRGGQGQQETQYF. The CDR3 DNA reads TGTGCCACCAGGGGGGGACAGGGTCAACAAGAGACCCAGTACTTC.

The chain carries TRBV14 and TRBJ2-1; 7 positions agree with TRBD2. V trimming: 8 bases; J trimming: 9 bases; junction bases outside the gene matches: 4. The V gene's germline CDR1 is SGHDN and CDR2 FVKESK. The CDR3 sequence is 11 residues long. In DNA, the CDR3 is TGTGCCAGCGGACTAGTCTCTGAGCAGTTCTTC. The encoded protein is CASGLVSEQFF.

V usage is TRBV5-4 and J usage is TRBJ2-2; 9 bases align to TRBD2. Germline V CDR1 and CDR2: SGHNT, YYREEE (reference sequence). The CDR3 is 16 amino acids. V shed 3 bases, J shed 4 bases, and the junction held 7 bases outside the gene matches. The CDR3 DNA follows: TGTGCCAGCAGCTCTGCGGGAGGGGAGGGCACCGGGGAGCTGTTTTTT. Its translation is CASSSAGGEGTGELFF.

This clone was detected once. The CDR3 protein is CASSQALGTGYGYTF. CDR3 sequence (DNA): TGTGCCAGCAGCCAAGCCCTAGGGACAGGGTATGGCTACACCTTC. The chain has TRBV4-2 and TRBJ1-2, with 9 bases aligning to TRBD1. Germline CDR1 reads LGHNA; CDR2 reads YNFKEQ. Losses at the gene ends were 1 base for V and 5 bases for J; bases not matched to a gene: 5. The CDR3 has 15 residues.

This clone was seen only once. This chain uses TRBV2 with TRBJ1-1, with 8 bases identical to TRBD1. Germline V gene lookup returns CDR1 SNHLY and CDR2 FYNNEI. This CDR3 region has 14 residues. Germline trimming cut 6 bases from V and 4 bases from J; bases unmatched to any gene: 7. CDR3 loop: CASRLTGAGTEAFF. The CDR3 region has the DNA TGTGCCAGCAGGTTGACAGGGGCGGGCACTGAAGCTTTCTTT.

The chain combines TRBV7-9 with TRBJ2-7; D uncertain. The CDR3 runs to 14 residues. Germline CDR1 reads SEHNR; CDR2 reads FQNEAQ (reference sequence). The V gene lost 2 bases and the J gene lost 7 bases, with 15 bases spanning the gap. The CDR3 nucleotides are TGTGCCAGCAGCTTACTGGGCCAGTTTGGTGAGCAGTACTTC. Translation: CASSLLGQFGEQYF.

Turning to this clone: The junction shows a germline mismatch at one end, possibly a read error. The rearrangement links TRBV5-4 to TRBJ2-7, with a tentative D call TRBD1 (6 bases). The CDR3 is made up of 15 amino acids. Germline loops: CDR1 SGHNT, CDR2 YYREEE (reference sequence). The CDR3 DNA is TGCGCCAGCAGCCAAGAGGGGGACACCTCCTACGAGCAGTACTTC. Translating gives CASSQEGDTSYEQYF.

CDR3 region: CASSLAGLYNSPLHF. The CDR3 nucleotides are TGTGCCAGCAGCTTGGCAGGGCTTTATAATTCACCCCTCCACTTT. The rearrangement joins TRBV7-9 to TRBJ1-6; tentatively, D is TRBD1 (5 bases). V was pared by 3 bases and J by 4 bases, with 10 bases between. Germline values: CDR1 SEHNR, CDR2 FQNEAQ (reference sequence). The length of the CDR3 is 15 residues. Together with reference TRBV7-9 and TRBJ1-6, the CDR3 gives the full variable domain: DTGVSQNPRHKITKRGQNVTFRCDPISEHNRLYWYRQTLGQGPEFLTYFQNEAQLEKSRLLSDRFSAERPKGSFSTLEIQRTEQGDSAMYLCASSLAGLYNSPLHFGNGTRLTVT.

The genes are TRBV7-8 and TRBJ1-2; unclear D gene. V was pared by 5 bases and J by 7 bases, with 17 bases between. This CDR3 is 14 amino acids long. Germline CDR1 is SGHVS and CDR2 is FQNEAQ. In nucleotides, the CDR3 is TGTGCCAGCAGCCCATCATTAAACCCTGGTGGCTACACCTTC. It translates to CASSPSLNPGGYTF. Complete variable domain (other parts from reference TRBV7-8 and TRBJ1-2): GAGVSQSPRYKVAKRGQDVALRCDPISGHVSLFWYQQALGQGPEFLTYFQNEAQLDKSGLPSDRFFAERPEGSVSTLKIQRTQQEDSAVYLCASSPSLNPGGYTFGSGTRLTVV.

The genes are TRBV27 and TRBJ2-3, with unresolved D. The V end lost 0 bases, the J end lost 0 bases, and 4 bases lay between the germline ends. The germline gives CDR1 MNHEY, CDR2 SMNVEV (reference sequence). The CDR3 length is 14 residues. The CDR3 coding sequence is TGTGCCAGCAGTTTATCCACGAGCACAGATACGCAGTATTTT. It encodes CASSLSTSTDTQYF.

The chain employs TRBV28 and TRBJ2-3; possibly TRBD1 for D (5 bases). Trimming stripped 6 bases from V and 5 bases from J, with 9 bases between. CDR3 length: 12 residues. From germline, CDR1 is MDHEN and CDR2 SYDVKM. This chain's CDR3 is CASSKQEDTQYF. The CDR3 region has the DNA TGTGCCAGCAGCAAACAGGAAGATACGCAGTATTTT.

This sequence joins TRBV19 and TRBJ1-3; D may be TRBD1 (6 bases). This CDR3 is built from 13 residues. Trimming took 7 bases from V and 1 from J, leaving 8 bases between them. Germline values: CDR1 LNHDA, CDR2 SQIVND (reference sequence). The CDR3 reads CASTQGSGNTIYF. The DNA for the CDR3 is TGTGCCAGTACCCAGGGGTCTGGAAACACCATATATTTT. The full variable domain, its missing parts supplied by reference TRBV19 and TRBJ1-3, is DGGITQSPKYLFRKEGQNVTLSCEQNLNHDAMYWYRQDPGQGLRLIYYSQIVNDFQKGDIAEGYSVSREKKESFPLTVTSAQKNPTAFYLCASTQGSGNTIYFGEGSWLTVV.

The V and J genes are TRBV2 and TRBJ1-6, with 7 bases lining up with TRBD1. From germline, CDR1 is SNHLY and CDR2 FYNNEI. The CDR3 has 15 residues. V gave up 2 bases and J gave up 10 bases; unmatched junction bases: 8. CDR3 sequence (DNA): TGTGCCAGCAGTGAACTTTGGACAGGTTCATCACCCCTCCACTTT. This gives the protein CASSELWTGSSPLHF. The full variable domain, rest sourced from reference TRBV2 and TRBJ1-6, is EPEVTQTPSHQVTQMGQEVILRCVPISNHLYFYWYRQILGQKVEFLVSFYNNEISEKSEIFDDQFSVERPDGSNFTLKIRSTKLEDSAMYFCASSELWTGSSPLHFGNGTRLTVT.

CDR3 loop: CASSLDPAGANYGYTF. The CDR3, as DNA: TGTGCCAGCAGCTTAGATCCCGCAGGGGCTAACTATGGCTACACCTTC. V gene TRBV7-9 combines with J gene TRBJ1-2; D is possibly TRBD1 (6 bases). V was cut by 1 base and J by 0 bases, with 12 bases left in between. Germline values: CDR1 SEHNR, CDR2 FQNEAQ (reference sequence). The CDR3 loop spans 16 amino acids.

J is TRBJ2-7 and V is TRBV10-3; D gene unclear. The V gene lost 6 bases and the J gene lost 4 bases, with 13 bases spanning the gap. The germline CDR1 and CDR2 sequences are ENHRY and SYGVKD. The CDR3 contains 13 residues. The CDR3 coding sequence is TGTGCCATCAGCCGACGGCTACTTTACGAGCAGTACTTC. This encodes CAISRRLLYEQYF.

The chain combines TRBV2 with TRBJ2-7; no clear D. The CDR3 totals 14 residues. Trimming removed 6 bases from V and 0 bases from J, with 12 bases in between. The germline CDR1 and CDR2 sequences are SNHLY and FYNNEI. CDR3 nucleotides: TGTGCCAGCAGGGTGATGCCCAGCTCCTACGAGCAGTACTTC. It codes for CASRVMPSSYEQYF.

The V and J genes are TRBV5-6 and TRBJ2-5; D tentatively fits TRBD1 or TRBD2 (6 bases each). Germline CDR1 reads SGHDT; CDR2 reads YYEEEE. Trimming removed 0 bases at V and 5 bases at J, with 20 bases between. This CDR3 is built from 17 residues. CDR3 sequence (DNA): TGTGCCAGCAGCTTGGGGGGGCTAGCGACGCGGGTGGAGACCCAGTACTTC. The encoded protein is CASSLGGLATRVETQYF.

This chain uses TRBV30 with TRBJ2-6; no reliable D call. The V gene's germline CDR1 is GTSNPN and CDR2 SVGIG (reference sequence). V was trimmed by 5 bases and J by 1 base, leaving 3 bases between them. This CDR3 has 12 amino acids. The CDR3 region is CAWVSGANVLTF. The CDR3 nucleotides read TGTGCCTGGGTTTCTGGGGCCAACGTCCTGACTTTC.